This T cell receptor beta chain was sequenced for a study of CXCR3-negative and CXCR3-positive naive CD8 T cells. Study-wide points: Most assays were run on fresh PBMCs (CXCR3 expression partially decreased after cryopreservation). TRB CDR3 properties served as the basis for inferring TCR strength, and surface CD5 was comparable between naive subsets. Within a donor, both naive subsets shared TRBV-TRBJ usage, unlike memory cells. Diversity was high in both naive subsets and much lower in memory cells.

The CDR3 sequence is 13 residues long. Germline V gene lookup returns CDR1 MDHEN and CDR2 SYDVKM. With UMI labels, 5' RACE was used to prepare the TRB cDNA libraries. With the 5' RACE reads reprocessed, TCRdb shows one record per CDR3 protein and no DNA. The listing records approximately 49,000 distinct CDR3 sequences. A remark on this clonotype: Its specificity is not known.

The specimen was memory CD8+ T cells from blood. V is TRBV28 and J is TRBJ2-3; TCRdb's D gene call, TRBD1, goes unchecked for lack of DNA. This clonotype originated in a human donor in good health. Some clones in this sample may be carry-over from other donors' samples. The CDR3 region is CASSRGVTDTQYF.